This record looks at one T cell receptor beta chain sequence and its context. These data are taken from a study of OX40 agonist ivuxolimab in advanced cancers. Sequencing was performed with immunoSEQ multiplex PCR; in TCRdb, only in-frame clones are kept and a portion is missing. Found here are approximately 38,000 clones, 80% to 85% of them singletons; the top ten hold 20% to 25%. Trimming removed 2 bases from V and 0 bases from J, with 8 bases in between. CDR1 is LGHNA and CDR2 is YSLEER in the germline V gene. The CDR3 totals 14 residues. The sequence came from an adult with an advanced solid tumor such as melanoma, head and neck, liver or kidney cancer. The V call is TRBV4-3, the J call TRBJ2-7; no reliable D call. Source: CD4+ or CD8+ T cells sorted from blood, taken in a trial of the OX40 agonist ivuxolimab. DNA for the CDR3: TGCGCCAGCAGCCAATACGGCAGCTCCTACGAGCAGTACTTC. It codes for CASSQYGSSYEQYF.